The clone carrying this T cell receptor beta chain was found many times. The target antigen is unknown. Per germline, CDR1 KGHSH and CDR2 LQKENI. This CDR3 comprises 14 residues. Trimming stripped 2 bases from V and 5 bases from J, with 12 bases between. This sample is part of a study of response to subunit inactivated influenza vaccine. Regarding the study as a whole: Authors suggested each seasonal influenza vaccination recruits few new T cells.

Via MiXCR, TCRdb re-called the RT-PCR reads, giving one row per CDR3 protein. The table has a few hundred thousand distinct CDR3 sequences, 21% seen once. The chain joins TRBV18 to TRBJ1-1; weak D call: TRBD1 (5 bases). This specimen consisted of PBMCs from blood, obtained around 22 months after vaccination. The clonotype comes from a man aged 45 to 70 who received an inactivated influenza vaccine. This CDR3 reads CASSPLRGRTEAFF. CDR3 nucleotide sequence: TGTGCCAGCTCACCATTGAGGGGTCGGACTGAAGCTTTCTTT.